Listed below are T cell receptor beta chains from one sample, sequenced in a study of shared clonotypes between healthy human individuals. Assay: immunoSEQ multiplex PCR; the TCRdb copy retains only in-frame clones and omits some. The data show over a million clones, around three quarters seen once. Sequenced material: memory CD4+ T cells from PBMCs. All receptors derive from a man younger than 30 in good health. Some clones in this sample may be carry-over from other donors' samples. The CDR3 runs from the conserved cysteine through the conserved F or W. Each record gives: CDR3 protein, clone size, V gene. Only some rows state a clone size, as once, few, many or a class for expanded clones.

CASSLDRQDTEAFF NA TRBV5-1
CASSPGGGPRSTDTQYF NA TRBV4-2
CASSRGRDQPQHF NA TRBV19
CASIRGGHTGELFF few TRBV2
CASRLPGANVLTF NA TRBV19
CASSSGQGESGYTF once TRBV7-2
CASRLQGSSYEQYF NA TRBV5-1
CSVAPGRWSYGYTF NA TRBV29-1
CASSLGPQGGSSSGELFF NA TRBV5-1
CASSRPMVNTEAFF NA TRBV21-1
CASSPLSNYGYTF once TRBV27
CASSYSASLGNTEAFF NA TRBV6-5
CASSRTSGRAYEQYF NA TRBV25-1
CASSLVGGRTDTQYF NA TRBV7-2
CAWSGWTGVDTEAFF NA TRBV30
CASTVTGGNYGYTF NA TRBV6-5
CASSYWEGVRTDTQYF NA TRBV6-5
CASSPLTGTSGADTQYF once TRBV18
CASKYSNQPQHF NA TRBV6-1
CASSEQKFEAFF NA TRBV2
CASSVAGSGELFF NA TRBV9
CASSLQSTGELFF few TRBV5-6
CAISVDSEAFF few TRBV10-3
CASSWVSGANVLTF NA TRBV28
CASSLDVAGGGYEQYF few TRBV5-1
CASSPLSSYEQYF NA TRBV7-9
CASSAAGGGGQFF NA TRBV6-5
CASSQESLARGEQYF NA TRBV4-2
CASSYRQGNEQFF NA TRBV7-3
CASSRGSNTEAFF NA TRBV7-9
CASSIQRNTEAFF NA TRBV19
CASSKGGAGTDTQYF NA TRBV6-5
CASSLAPRNQPQHF NA TRBV7-8
CASSGTGTGAEQYF NA TRBV25-1
CASSSIDRGEQYF many TRBV5-1
CASSLTPSGRYEQYF many TRBV7-2
CASSVGPNTEAFF NA TRBV9
CASSSQGAANEKLFF NA TRBV5-1
CASSHNTKGPGNTIYF NA TRBV4-1
CAWKRDRYTEAFF NA TRBV30
CASSEEMGTEAFF few TRBV2
CASSSTKSGIETQYF NA TRBV7-2
CASSRTTGSPGELFF NA TRBV5-8
CASSLRGGVQSGYTF few TRBV27
CASSPSRISEAFF NA TRBV11-2
CASSLRGNSYEQYF many TRBV4-2
CAWSRPQGRGNQPQHF NA TRBV30
CASSYSRDGELFF NA TRBV6-5
CASSLVLGAGGTEQYF NA TRBV11-2
CASSVDDRAPVRTEAFF NA TRBV9
CASRPLTGGMSNEQFF NA TRBV5-8